This passage covers 30 T cell receptor beta chains from one sample sequenced in a study of T cell repertoires in cytomegalovirus infection. TCRdb passed the reads through MiXCR, listing each CDR3 protein once. The sample carries over 450,000 distinct CDR3 sequences, around 11% recorded once. The sequenced material came from PBMCs. These receptor sequences come from a human donor in good health (CMV status not recorded). Some clones in this sample may be carry-over from other donors' samples.

This clonotype has only a few counts. Written as DNA, the CDR3 is TGTGCCAGTAGTCCCCGGCGAGGGGGGAACACTGAAGCTTTCTTT. This encodes CASSPRRGGNTEAFF. V gene TRBV19 combines with J gene TRBJ1-1; possible D gene TRBD1, 6 bases. The CDR3 totals 15 residues. V lost 5 bases, J lost 1 base, and 14 bases lay in between. Germline V gene lookup returns CDR1 LNHDA and CDR2 SQIVND (reference sequence).

This clonotype came up many times. The chain has TRBV7-3 and TRBJ2-7; TRBD1 might be the D (5 bases). V was clipped by 2 bases and J by 2 bases, with 10 bases between them. The CDR3 contains 14 residues. Germline CDR1 reads SGHTA; CDR2 reads FQGTGA. This CDR3 is CASSLQQGAYEQYF. The DNA for the CDR3 is TGTGCCAGCAGCTTACAGCAGGGTGCCTACGAGCAGTACTTC.

This clonotype was seen at least ten times. CDR3 sequence reads: CASSVGRGGNQPQHF. The CDR3 DNA sequence: TGTGCCAGCAGTGTTGGCAGGGGGGGCAATCAGCCCCAGCATTTT. The chain combines TRBV2 with TRBJ1-5; 7 nucleotides align to TRBD1. Germline V gene data show CDR1 as SNHLY and CDR2 as FYNNEI. V lost 4 bases and J lost 2; bases outside the gene matches: 5. CDR3 length equals 15 residues.

This clonotype was observed a handful of times. This chain joins TRBV3-1 and TRBJ2-3, with no clear D. This CDR3 spans 11 amino acids. V dropped 6 bases and J dropped 10 bases, with 11 bases sitting between them. CDR1 and CDR2 (germline): LGHDT, YNNKEL (reference sequence). CDR3 amino acids: CASSPGNAQYF. CDR3 nucleotides: TGTGCCAGCAGTCCCGGAAATGCGCAGTATTTT.

This clonotype was recorded a few times. This chain uses TRBV20-1 with TRBJ2-2; no definite D call. This CDR3 spans 14 amino acids. Trimming removed 3 bases at V and 5 bases at J, with 13 bases between. Germline V gene data show CDR1 as DFQATT and CDR2 as SNEGSKA (reference sequence). As DNA, the CDR3 is TGCAGTGCTAGTTCGGCCAGCCAAACCGGGGAGCTGTTTTTT. Amino acid sequence: CSASSASQTGELFF.

This clonotype was detected many times. The chain has TRBV6-5 and TRBJ2-7; no clear D gene. This CDR3 comprises 14 residues. The V gene's germline CDR1 is MNHEY and CDR2 SVGAGI. V was cut by 4 bases and J by 0 bases, with 10 bases left in between. For the CDR3, the DNA is TGTGCCAGCAGTTTTCTCGGTAGCTCCTACGAGCAGTACTTC. Translated: CASSFLGSSYEQYF.

This clonotype was picked up many times. The J gene is TRBJ2-4, the V gene TRBV7-2, with TRBD1 as a possible D gene (6 bases). V lost 1 base and J 9 bases, leaving 13 bases between the germline ends. Germline loops: CDR1 SGHTA, CDR2 FQGNSA. CDR3 length: 14 residues. CDR3 nucleotide sequence: TGTGCCAGCAGCTTAGGGACAGCTCTCGGCATTCAGTACTTC. As protein: CASSLGTALGIQYF.

This clonotype occurred many times. The rearrangement joins TRBV11-3 to TRBJ2-1; 13 nucleotides match TRBD2. This CDR3 spans 16 amino acids. V gave up 5 bases and J gave up 6 bases; unmatched junction bases: 7. Per germline, CDR1 SGHNT and CDR2 YENEEA. CDR3 protein: CASSLGLAGDGNEQFF. The CDR3 nucleotides are TGTGCCAGCAGCCTCGGACTAGCGGGAGACGGCAATGAGCAGTTCTTC. The variable domain in full, with the rest retrieved from reference TRBV11-3 and TRBJ2-1, is EAGVVQSPRYKIIEKKQPVAFWCNPISGHNTLYWYLQNLGQGPELLIRYENEEAVDDSQLPKDRFSAERLKGVDSTLKIQPAELGDSAVYLCASSLGLAGDGNEQFFGPGTRLTVL.

This clonotype was counted between two and nine times. The chain recombines TRBV20-1 with TRBJ2-3, with D unresolved. The CDR3 spans 14 residues. The V end was cut by 0 bases, the J end by 2 bases, with 9 bases between. CDR1 is DFQATT and CDR2 is SNEGSKA in the germline V gene (reference sequence). In DNA, the CDR3 is TGCAGTGCTAGAGATGATCGATTCACAGATACGCAGTATTTT. As protein: CSARDDRFTDTQYF.

This clonotype was observed many times. This chain uses TRBV18 with TRBJ1-2; a weak D match, TRBD1 (5 bases). Germline V gives CDR1 KGHSH, CDR2 LQKENI. The ends were cut back, 8 bases at V and 2 bases at J, with 15 bases in the middle. This CDR3 comprises 14 residues. The CDR3, as DNA: TGTGCCAGCAGCCCTGGAACAGGAAACTATGGCTACACCTTC. The encoded protein is CASSPGTGNYGYTF.

This clonotype came up a few times. This chain joins TRBV25-1 and TRBJ2-5; 9 bases fit TRBD1. V trimming: 7 bases; J trimming: 3 bases; junction bases outside the gene matches: 6. The CDR3 contains 14 residues. From germline, CDR1 is MGHDK and CDR2 SYGVNS. CDR3 nucleotides: TGTGCCAGCAAAGGAGACAGGGGGAAAGAGACCCAGTACTTC. This sequence encodes CASKGDRGKETQYF.

The gene calls are TRBV6-5 and TRBJ2-1; the match to TRBD2 covers 7 bases. CDR1 is MNHEY, CDR2 SVGAGI, per germline. V lost 6 bases to trimming and J lost 4 bases; unmatched junction nucleotides: 9. This CDR3 is 15 amino acids long. CDR3 residues: CASSYLAGVYNEQFF. In DNA form, the CDR3 reads TGTGCCAGCAGCTACCTCGCGGGAGTTTACAATGAGCAGTTCTTC.

This clonotype occurred a few times. V and J are TRBV3-1 and TRBJ2-5, with D unresolved. V was trimmed by 2 bases and J by 5 bases, leaving 12 bases between them. The CDR3 length is 14 residues. From germline, CDR1 is LGHDT and CDR2 YNNKEL (reference sequence). Written as DNA, the CDR3 is TGTGCCAGCAGCCAAAATGTCAGAAAGGAGACCCAGTACTTC. Amino acids: CASSQNVRKETQYF.

Of note for this clonotype: A much bigger clone sits one base away, suggesting this may be a read error. The V gene is TRBV5-3, the J gene TRBJ2-5; D is ambiguous. TRBV5-3 is recorded as an ORF, its role being uncertain. The length of the CDR3 is 16 residues. CDR3 in amino acids: CASSFAHQAVRETQYF. CDR3 sequence (DNA): TGTGCCAGCAGCTTCGCCCACCAAGCCGTCAGGGAGACCCAGTACTTC.

There are many counts of this clonotype. V gene TRBV4-1 combines with J gene TRBJ1-1; D unresolved. The CDR3 length is 14 residues. Trimming cost V 2 bases and J 0 bases, with 7 bases left between them. Germline CDR1 and CDR2: MGHRA and YSYEKL. CDR3 nucleotides: TGCGCCAGCAGCCAAACTGTCATGAACACTGAAGCTTTCTTT. Translation: CASSQTVMNTEAFF.

This clonotype was recorded many times. The rearrangement joins TRBV20-1 to TRBJ2-3, with D possibly being TRBD1 (6 bases). Between the trimmed V and J ends, which lost 3 bases and 3 bases, there was a span of 13 bases. CDR1 and CDR2 from the germline V gene are DFQATT and SNEGSKA (reference sequence). The length of the CDR3 is 14 residues. CDR3 in amino acids: CSASPQGLTDTQYF. The DNA of the CDR3 is TGCAGTGCTAGCCCACAGGGCTTAACAGATACGCAGTATTTT.

In its sample, this clonotype was seen many times. The rearrangement links TRBV6-1 to TRBJ1-1; 7 bases are a match to TRBD1. With V trimmed by 1 base and J by 1 base, 3 bases remained unmatched. CDR1 is MNHNS and CDR2 is SASEGT in the germline V gene. This CDR3 region has 15 residues. In DNA, the CDR3 is TGTGCCAGCAGTGAAGTTTGGACAGGGAACACTGAAGCTTTCTTT. Translated: CASSEVWTGNTEAFF.

The V gene is TRBV30, the J gene TRBJ2-1, with 10 bases matching TRBD1. This CDR3 region has 16 residues. CDR1 is GTSNPN and CDR2 is SVGIG in the germline V gene (reference sequence). Germline trimming cut 5 bases from V and 3 bases from J; bases unmatched to any gene: 10. CDR3 residues: CAWAEGTGVIYNEQFF. The CDR3 DNA reads as TGTGCCTGGGCCGAGGGGACAGGGGTAATCTACAATGAGCAGTTCTTC.

Concerning this clonotype: A single base separates this from a much larger clone, so it may be a read error. The J gene is TRBJ1-2, the V gene TRBV20-1, with D perhaps matching TRBD1 (5 bases). This CDR3 spans 18 amino acids. V was pared by 2 bases and J by 0 bases, with 22 bases between. The germline V gene has CDR1 DFQATT and CDR2 SNEGSKA (reference sequence). CDR3 coding DNA: TGCAGTGCTAGACGGTCACCGGGACTGGGGGGAACTAACTATGGCTACACCTTC. As protein: CSARRSPGLGGTNYGYTF.

A note on this clonotype: It may be a read error: a sequence one base away is much more abundant. The chain carries TRBV11-2 and TRBJ1-2, with 8 bases identical to TRBD1. The CDR3 runs to 15 residues. Germline CDR1 is SGHAT and CDR2 is FQNNGV. CDR3 sequence (DNA): TGTGCCAGCAGCTTGACTGACAGGGGCCTCTATGACTACACCTTC. Translating it yields CASSLTDRGLYDYTF.

This clonotype was seen a few times. This rearrangement joins TRBV4-1 to TRBJ2-7; D may be TRBD2 (5 bases). This CDR3 has 12 amino acids. Germline V gene lookup returns CDR1 MGHRA and CDR2 YSYEKL. V was trimmed by 3 bases and J by 4 bases, leaving 7 bases between them. In DNA form, the CDR3 reads TGCGCCAGCAGCCATTCGGGGTACGAGCAGTACTTC. It encodes CASSHSGYEQYF.

This clonotype has a handful of counts. The rearrangement joins TRBV29-1 to TRBJ1-2; possibly TRBD1 for D (6 bases). The CDR3 has 12 residues. Trimming took 2 bases from V and 4 from J, leaving 8 bases between them. CDR1 and CDR2 from the germline V gene are SQVTM and ANQGSEA. The CDR3 nucleotides are TGCAGCGTTGAATCGACAGGCTATGGCTACACCTTC. Amino acids: CSVESTGYGYTF. The whole variable domain, remainder taken from reference TRBV29-1 and TRBJ1-2, is SAVISQKPSRDICQRGTSLTIQCQVDSQVTMMFWYRQQPGQSLTLIATANQGSEATYESGFVIDKFPISRPNLTFSTLTVSNMSPEDSSIYLCSVESTGYGYTFGSGTRLTVV.

This clonotype came up many times. This chain connects TRBV7-2 to TRBJ2-1; D possibly uses TRBD1 or TRBD2 (5 bases each). The CDR3 consists of 13 residues. V was cut by 1 base and J by 10 bases, with 11 bases left in between. Germline CDR1 and CDR2: SGHTA and FQGNSA. CDR3 sequence reads: CASSLEFRGEQFF. In DNA form, the CDR3 reads TGTGCCAGCAGCTTAGAATTCCGGGGCGAGCAGTTCTTC.

This clonotype was seen ten or more times. CDR3 nucleotides: TGTGCCAGCAGCCTCCGGGACAGGGCTATCTACGAGCAGTACTTC. This sequence encodes CASSLRDRAIYEQYF. The chain employs TRBV5-4 and TRBJ2-7; 9 bases match TRBD1. The junction had 8 bases not matched to a gene; V was cut back by 4 bases and J by 3 bases. CDR1 SGHNT and CDR2 YYREEE come from the germline V gene (reference sequence). The CDR3 length is 15 residues.

This clonotype was recorded many times. The V call is TRBV20-1, the J call TRBJ1-2; 12 bases match TRBD1. Trimming took 5 bases from V and 3 from J; bases not matched to a gene: 4. The germline CDR1 and CDR2 sequences are DFQATT and SNEGSKA (reference sequence). The CDR3 runs to 14 residues. CDR3 region: CSAAGTGGHYGYTF. For the CDR3, the DNA is TGCAGTGCTGCCGGGACAGGGGGCCACTATGGCTACACCTTC.

In its sample, this clonotype was seen many times. The chain recombines TRBV6-2 or TRBV6-3 with TRBJ2-7; maybe TRBD1 (5 bases). In germline, CDR1 is MNHEY, CDR2 SVGEGT. V lost 6 bases to trimming and J lost 0 bases, with 15 bases between them. There are 15 residues in the CDR3. CDR3: CASRLLGRVSYEQYF. In DNA form, the CDR3 reads TGTGCCAGCAGGCTGTTGGGCAGGGTCTCCTACGAGCAGTACTTC.

This clonotype was seen many times. The chain carries TRBV4-1 and TRBJ1-6; D is perhaps TRBD1 (6 bases). Germline V gene data show CDR1 as MGHRA and CDR2 as YSYEKL. This CDR3 comprises 16 residues. The V and J ends lost 3 bases and 6 bases respectively, with 15 bases between them. This CDR3 reads CASSHAQGQGNSPLHF. CDR3 nucleotides: TGCGCCAGCAGCCATGCTCAGGGGCAGGGTAATTCACCCCTCCACTTT.

There are many counts of this clonotype. V is TRBV11-1 and J is TRBJ2-3; maybe TRBD1 (5 bases). V shed 5 bases and J shed 11 bases, with 20 bases lying between them. The germline V gene encodes CDR1 SGHAT and CDR2 FQDESV (reference sequence). This CDR3 contains 14 residues. CDR3: CASSAPRVRVGQYF. CDR3 sequence (DNA): TGTGCCAGCAGCGCACCCCGGGTCAGGGTGGGGCAGTATTTT.

This clonotype was seen more than once but under ten times. The chain couples TRBV29-1 to TRBJ2-1, with a possible D match to TRBD1 (5 bases). The V end lost 5 bases, the J end lost 0 bases, and 14 bases lay between the germline ends. CDR1 SQVTM and CDR2 ANQGSEA come from the germline V gene. This CDR3 has 15 amino acids. CDR3 in amino acids: CSVPQGDRSYNEQFF. The CDR3, as DNA: TGCAGCGTTCCTCAAGGGGATCGCTCCTACAATGAGCAGTTCTTC.

This clonotype was found a few times. This sequence joins TRBV4-2 and TRBJ2-1; 9 bases agree with TRBD2. Germline V gene sequence: CDR1 LGHNA, CDR2 YNFKEQ. The J segment lost 3 bases and the V segment lost 2 bases, leaving 5 bases of the junction unmatched. This CDR3 comprises 16 residues. CDR3 residues: CASSQIAGDLYNEQFF. CDR3 bases: TGTGCCAGCAGCCAAATAGCGGGAGACCTCTACAATGAGCAGTTCTTC.